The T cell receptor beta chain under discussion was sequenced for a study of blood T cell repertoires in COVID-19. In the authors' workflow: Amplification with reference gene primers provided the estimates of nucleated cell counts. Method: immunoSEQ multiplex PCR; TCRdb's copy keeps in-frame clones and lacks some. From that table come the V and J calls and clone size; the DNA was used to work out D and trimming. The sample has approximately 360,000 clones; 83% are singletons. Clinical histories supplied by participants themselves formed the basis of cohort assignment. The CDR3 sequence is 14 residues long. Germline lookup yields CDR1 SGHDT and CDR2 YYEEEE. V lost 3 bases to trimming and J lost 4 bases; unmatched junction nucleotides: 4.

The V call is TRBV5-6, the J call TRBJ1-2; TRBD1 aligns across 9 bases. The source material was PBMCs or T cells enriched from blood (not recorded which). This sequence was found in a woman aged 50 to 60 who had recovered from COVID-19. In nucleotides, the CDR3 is TGTGCCAGCAGCTGGTGGACAGGGGCCTATGGCTACACCTTC. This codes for CASSWWTGAYGYTF.